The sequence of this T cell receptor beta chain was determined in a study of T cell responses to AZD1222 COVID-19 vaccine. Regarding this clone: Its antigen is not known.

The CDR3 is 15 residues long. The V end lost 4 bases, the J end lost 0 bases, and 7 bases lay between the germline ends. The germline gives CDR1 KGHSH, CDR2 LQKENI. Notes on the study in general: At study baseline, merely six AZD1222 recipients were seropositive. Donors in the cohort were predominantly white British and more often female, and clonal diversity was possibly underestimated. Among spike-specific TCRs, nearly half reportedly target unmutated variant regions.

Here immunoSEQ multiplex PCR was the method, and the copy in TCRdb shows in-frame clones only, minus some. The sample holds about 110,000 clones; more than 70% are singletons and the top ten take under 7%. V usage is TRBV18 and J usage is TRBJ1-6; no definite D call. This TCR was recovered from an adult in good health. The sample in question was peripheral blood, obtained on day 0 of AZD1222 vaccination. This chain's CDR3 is CASSRAPSYNSPLHF. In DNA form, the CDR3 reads TGTGCCAGCTCACGGGCCCCCTCCTATAATTCACCCCTCCACTTT.